The 7 T cell receptor beta chains listed next were all sequenced from one sample in a study of chemoradiotherapy in HPV16-positive cancers. Clones were read by immunoSEQ multiplex PCR, and TCRdb kept only the in-frame ones, dropping some. The sample shows 1,500 to 2,000 clones, more than 75% of them seen only once. Specimen: tumor tissue, collected from a patient who underwent chemoradiotherapy. The receptors come from a human donor with HPV-associated anogenital cancer.

The gene calls are TRBV6-4 and TRBJ2-2, with D possibly being TRBD2 (6 bases). V lost 6 bases and J lost 4, with 12 bases in between. Germline V gene data show CDR1 as MRHNA and CDR2 as SNTAGT. The CDR3 is made up of 14 amino acids. The CDR3: CASRRTEGTGELFF. The CDR3 DNA is TGTGCCAGCAGGCGGACGGAGGGCACCGGGGAGCTGTTTTTT.

The chain couples TRBV19 to TRBJ2-3; 8 bases fit TRBD2. J gave up 7 bases and V 1 base, and 16 bases lay outside the gene matches. This CDR3 has 18 amino acids. CDR1 LNHDA and CDR2 SQIVND come from the germline V gene (reference sequence). CDR3 DNA: TGTGCCAGTAGTATAGTGAGCCTAGCGGGTCAAAGCCCACATACGCAGTATTTT. Translating gives CASSIVSLAGQSPHTQYF.

A note on this clone: Other nucleotide sequences in the sample specify the same CDR3. J is TRBJ2-1 and V is TRBV5-1; 13 bases match TRBD2. From germline, CDR1 is SGHRS and CDR2 YFSETQ. Trimming took 3 bases from V and 5 from J; bases not matched to a gene: 2. The CDR3 totals 15 residues. CDR3 in amino acids: CASSSGLAGDNEQFF. CDR3 DNA: TGCGCCAGCAGCTCAGGACTAGCGGGGGACAATGAGCAGTTCTTC. The whole variable domain, filled in from reference TRBV5-1 and TRBJ2-1, reads KAGVTQTPRYLIKTRGQQVTLSCSPISGHRSVSWYQQTPGQGLQFLFEYFSETQRNKGNFPGRFSGRQFSNSRSEMNVSTLELGDSALYLCASSSGLAGDNEQFFGPGTRLTVL.

The J gene is TRBJ2-7, the V gene TRBV6-6, with 9 nucleotides matching TRBD1. After removal of 6 bases from V and 2 bases from J, the junction contained 5 bases not matched to a gene. The germline V gene has CDR1 MNHNY and CDR2 SVGAGI (reference sequence). The CDR3 extends over 14 amino acids. CDR3 protein: CASRGDRVTYEQYV. The CDR3 nucleotides are TGTGCCAGCAGGGGGGACAGGGTAACCTACGAGCAGTACGTC.

The chain couples TRBV2 to TRBJ1-5; TRBD1 agrees at 10 bases. J was trimmed by 0 bases and V by 4 bases; bases with no gene match: 3. Germline CDR1 reads SNHLY; CDR2 reads FYNNEI. This CDR3 has 16 amino acids. CDR3 in DNA: TGTGCCAGCAGTGGGACAGGGGGGGTTAGCAATCAGCCCCAGCATTTT. It is translated as CASSGTGGVSNQPQHF.

The chain couples TRBV14 to TRBJ2-3; no reliable D call. This CDR3 comprises 11 residues. Germline values: CDR1 SGHDN, CDR2 FVKESK. Trimming cost V 4 bases and J 6 bases, with 5 bases left between them. The DNA for the CDR3 is TGTGCCAGCAGCCTCGTGGATACGCAGTATTTT. Translation gives CASSLVDTQYF.

J is TRBJ2-1 and V is TRBV6-5; D gene ambiguous. Deletions cut 0 bases from V and 7 bases from J, with 10 bases between. From germline, CDR1 is MNHEY and CDR2 SVGAGI. The CDR3 is 14 amino acids. CDR3 bases: TGTGCCAGCAGTTACTCGATTTGGCGGAATGAGCAGTTCTTC. Translation: CASSYSIWRNEQFF.